Detailed here is one TCR beta chain. The antigen remains unidentified. A much larger clone differs from this one at a single base, so this may be a read error. These data come from a study of T-cell reconstitution after alpha-beta-depleted transplantation in children. Study observations and caveats: From newly produced T cells came most of the T-cell counts and diversity one year after transplant.

There are 10 residues in the CDR3. CDR1 is DFQATT, CDR2 SNEGSKA, per germline (reference sequence). Using unique molecular identifiers, the investigators prepared the TCRbeta library. TCRdb passed the PCR reads through MiXCR, listing each CDR3 protein once. The top ten clones hold less than 20% of a sample with 140,000 to 150,000 distinct CDR3 sequences, 8% to 10% of them seen once. The chain employs TRBV20-1 and TRBJ2-7, with a possible D match to TRBD2 (5 bases). The sample was PBMCs, mostly from graft donor cells, taken 180 days after TCRalphabeta/CD19-depleted stem cell transplant. The sequence was collected from a female patient between 2 and 15 years old who had a stem cell transplant for congenital amegakaryocytic thrombocytopenia, so the T cells may come from the graft donor. CDR3 in amino acids: CSASYGEHYF. DNA of the CDR3: TGCAGTGCTAGCTACGGGGAGCACTACTTC.